The clone carrying this T cell receptor beta chain was counted only a few times. Its antigen is not known. These data belong to a study of T cells after yellow fever vaccination. CDR3 length equals 15 residues. The V gene lost 1 base and the J gene lost 0 bases, with 7 bases spanning the gap. Template switching by 5'RACE produced TCR cDNA, adding a universal primer site and UMIs. MiXCR, applied by TCRdb to the 5' RACE reads, yields one record per CDR3 protein. This sample yields about 320,000 distinct CDR3 sequences, of which around 11% are seen a single time; approximately 3.3% belongs to the top ten. Study-wide findings and caveats: Some clonotypes were seen in both the CD4 and the CD8 compartments. These made up a small share and likely arose from convergent recombination. From the bulk population, abundant clonotypes could contaminate and appear within FACS-sorted repertoires. Most clones from primary vaccination were detected again post-booster (96% CD4, 88% CD8).

This sample comprised CD4+ T cells sorted from PBMCs, obtained 45 days after the yellow fever booster vaccination. The clonotype originates from a man aged 18 to 29 who received the YFV17D yellow fever vaccine. V is TRBV12-3 or TRBV12-4 and J is TRBJ1-3, with D perhaps matching TRBD1 (6 bases). CDR3 nucleotides: TGTGCCAGCAGTTTAGTGGACAGCTCTGGAAACACCATATATTTT. Encoded protein: CASSLVDSSGNTIYF.